This record looks at one T cell receptor (beta chain) sequence and its context. Antigen: not known. The PCR contained 60 Vbeta and 13 Jbeta primers. Profiled with immunoSEQ multiplex PCR; TCRdb holds only in-frame clones, not every one. The profile shows some 85,000 clones, over 70% of them singletons. The sample originates from a study of cytomegalovirus exposure and HLA in healthy donors. Study-level points and caveats: Most of the TCR beta V segments (in an earlier analysis) were productive either about 87% or about 30% of the time.

Germline values: CDR1 SEHNR, CDR2 FQNEAQ (reference sequence). V was pared by 4 bases and J by 7 bases, with 13 bases of the junction left unmatched. This CDR3 is 17 amino acids long. The sample taken for sequencing was PBMCs. The source is a man younger than 35 in good health and CMV-seropositive. The genes are TRBV7-9 and TRBJ2-1; 10 bases are shared with TRBD1. CDR3 sequence: CASSSSLGQGKRNEQFF. In DNA form, the CDR3 reads TGTGCCAGCAGCTCCTCGTTGGGACAGGGGAAGAGGAATGAGCAGTTCTTC.